This T cell receptor (beta chain) appears in the sequencing data of a study of CD8+ T cells in alopecia areata. The wider study: After 6 to 18 months of tofacitinib, follow-up continued 6 months off drug.

The study, taken as a whole, reports: The presence of one nonresponder keeps the tie between baseline CD8+ expansion and response uncertain. Under tofacitinib, numerous expanded lesional clonotypes remained detectable in scalp and blood.

As concerns this clone: As yet, its antigen is unknown.

Extraction and reverse transcription of RNA yielded cDNA as the sequencing template. TCRdb's copy holds only in-frame clones and misses some; the assay was immunoSEQ multiplex PCR. The sample gives under 200,000 clones, around three fifths of which show up once; 14% is in the top ten. Germline-derived CDR1 and CDR2 are GTSNPN and SVGIG (reference sequence). Trimming cost V 1 base and J 7 bases; bases outside gene matches: 4. The CDR3 totals 12 residues. Indicated treatment: oral pan-JAK inhibitor, 5-10 mg twice daily. Sequences were derived from CD4+ T cells sorted from blood, sampled at week 24, from a patient treated with tofacitinib. V gene TRBV30 combines with J gene TRBJ2-7, with TRBD2 matching 7 bases. The sequence derives from a human donor with alopecia areata. CDR3 amino acids: CAWSAGAGEQYF. As DNA, the CDR3 is TGTGCCTGGAGTGCGGGAGCGGGGGAGCAGTACTTC.